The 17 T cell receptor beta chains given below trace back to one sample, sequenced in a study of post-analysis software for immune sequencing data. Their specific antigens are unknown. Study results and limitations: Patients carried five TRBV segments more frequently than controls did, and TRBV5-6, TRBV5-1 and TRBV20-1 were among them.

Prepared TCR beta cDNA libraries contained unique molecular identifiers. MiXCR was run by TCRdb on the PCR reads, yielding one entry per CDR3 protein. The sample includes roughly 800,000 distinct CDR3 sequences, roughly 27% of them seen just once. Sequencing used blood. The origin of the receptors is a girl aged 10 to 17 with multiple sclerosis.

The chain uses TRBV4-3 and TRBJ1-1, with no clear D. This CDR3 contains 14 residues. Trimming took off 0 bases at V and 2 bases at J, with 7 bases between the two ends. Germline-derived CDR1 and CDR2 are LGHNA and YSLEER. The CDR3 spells CASSQDVRNTEAFF. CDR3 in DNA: TGCGCCAGCAGCCAAGATGTGCGAAACACTGAAGCTTTCTTT.

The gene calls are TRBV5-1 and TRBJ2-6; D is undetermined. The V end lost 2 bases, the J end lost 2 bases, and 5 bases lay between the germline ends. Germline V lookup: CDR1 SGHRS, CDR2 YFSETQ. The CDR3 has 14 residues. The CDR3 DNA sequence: TGCGCCAGCAGCTTATCTACTGGGGCCAACGTCCTGACTTTC. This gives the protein CASSLSTGANVLTF.

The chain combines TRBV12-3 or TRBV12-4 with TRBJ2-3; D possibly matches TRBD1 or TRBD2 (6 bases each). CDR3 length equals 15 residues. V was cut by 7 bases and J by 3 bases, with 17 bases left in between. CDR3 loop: CASITWGAGTDTQYF. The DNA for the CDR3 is TGTGCCAGCATCACCTGGGGGGCCGGAACAGATACGCAGTATTTT.

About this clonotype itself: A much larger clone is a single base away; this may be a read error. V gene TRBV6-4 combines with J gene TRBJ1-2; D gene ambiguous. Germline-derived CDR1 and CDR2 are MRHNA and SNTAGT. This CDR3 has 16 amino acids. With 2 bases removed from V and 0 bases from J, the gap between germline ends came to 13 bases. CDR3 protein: CASSDRLYRANYGYTF. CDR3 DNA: TGTGCCAGCAGTGACCGTCTCTATCGGGCTAACTATGGCTACACCTTC.

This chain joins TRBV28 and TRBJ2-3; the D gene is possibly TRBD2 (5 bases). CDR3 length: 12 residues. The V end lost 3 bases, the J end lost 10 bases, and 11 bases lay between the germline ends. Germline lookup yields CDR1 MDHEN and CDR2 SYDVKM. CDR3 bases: TGTGCCAGCAGTTTGGTGGGAGTCTCGCAGTATTTT. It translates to CASSLVGVSQYF.

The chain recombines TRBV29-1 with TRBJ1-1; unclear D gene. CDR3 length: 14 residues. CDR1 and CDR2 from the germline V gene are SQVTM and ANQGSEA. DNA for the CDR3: TGCAGTGTAGTAGAGGGTCCAACGGGGACTGAAGCTTTCTTT. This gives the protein CSVVEGPTGTEAFF.

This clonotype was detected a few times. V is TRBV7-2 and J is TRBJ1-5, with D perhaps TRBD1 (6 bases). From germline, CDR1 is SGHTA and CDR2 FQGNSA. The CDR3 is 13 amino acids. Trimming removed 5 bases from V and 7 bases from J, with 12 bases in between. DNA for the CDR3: TGTGCCAGCAGCGCGGCAGGGGCCCAGCCCCAGCATTTT. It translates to CASSAAGAQPQHF.

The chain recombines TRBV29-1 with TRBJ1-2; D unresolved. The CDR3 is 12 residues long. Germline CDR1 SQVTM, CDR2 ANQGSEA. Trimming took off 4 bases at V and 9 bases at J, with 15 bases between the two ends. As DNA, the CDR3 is TGCAGCGTTGTAGAGGCAGCTATAAGCTACACCTTC. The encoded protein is CSVVEAAISYTF.

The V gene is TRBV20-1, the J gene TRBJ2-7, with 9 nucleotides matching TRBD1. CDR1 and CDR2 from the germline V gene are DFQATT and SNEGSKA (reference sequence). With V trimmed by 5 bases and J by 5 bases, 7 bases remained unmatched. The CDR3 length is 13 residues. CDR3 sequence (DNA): TGCAGTGCTTCTACAGGGGGCCTCAACGAGCAGTACTTC. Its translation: CSASTGGLNEQYF.

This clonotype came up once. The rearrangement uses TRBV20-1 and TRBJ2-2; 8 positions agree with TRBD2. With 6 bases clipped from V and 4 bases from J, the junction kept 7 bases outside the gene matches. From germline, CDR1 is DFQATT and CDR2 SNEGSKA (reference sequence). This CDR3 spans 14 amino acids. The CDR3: CSAGRGGSTGELFF. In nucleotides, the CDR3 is TGCAGTGCGGGGCGCGGGGGGAGCACCGGGGAGCTGTTTTTT.

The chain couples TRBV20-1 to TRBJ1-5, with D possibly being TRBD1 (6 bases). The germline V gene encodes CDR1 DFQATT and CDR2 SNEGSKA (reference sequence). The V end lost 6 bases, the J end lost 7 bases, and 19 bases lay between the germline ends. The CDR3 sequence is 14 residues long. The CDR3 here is CSARGAGSGQPQHF. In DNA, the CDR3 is TGCAGTGCCCGGGGGGCAGGGTCGGGCCAGCCCCAGCATTTT.

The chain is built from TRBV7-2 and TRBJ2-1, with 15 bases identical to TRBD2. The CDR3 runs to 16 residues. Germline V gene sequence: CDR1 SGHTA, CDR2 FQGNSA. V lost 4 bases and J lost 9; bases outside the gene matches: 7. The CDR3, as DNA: TGTGCCAGCAGCTCCTGGACTAGCGGGGGGGCCAGTGAGCAGTTCTTC. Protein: CASSSWTSGGASEQFF.

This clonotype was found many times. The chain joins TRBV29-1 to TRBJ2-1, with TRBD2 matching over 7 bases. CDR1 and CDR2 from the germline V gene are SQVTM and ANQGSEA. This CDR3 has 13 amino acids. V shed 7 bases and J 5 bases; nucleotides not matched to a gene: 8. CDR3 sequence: CSGGGLAHNEQFF. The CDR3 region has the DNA TGCAGCGGGGGGGGATTAGCCCACAATGAGCAGTTCTTC.

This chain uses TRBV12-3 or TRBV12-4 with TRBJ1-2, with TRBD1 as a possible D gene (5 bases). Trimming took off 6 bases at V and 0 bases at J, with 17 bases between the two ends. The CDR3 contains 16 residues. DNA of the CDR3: TGTGCCAGCAGGGGGGGAGGAGGACTCGCTAACTATGGCTACACCTTC. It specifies CASRGGGGLANYGYTF.

The CDR3 sequence: CASGRPGQASNQPQHF. The CDR3 DNA reads TGTGCCAGCGGCCGGCCGGGACAGGCGAGCAATCAGCCCCAGCATTTT. The chain couples TRBV5-8 to TRBJ1-5; 8 positions match TRBD1. The CDR3 covers 16 residues. Trimming took 7 bases from V and 1 from J; bases not matched to a gene: 10. Germline-derived CDR1 and CDR2 are SGHTS and YDEGEE.

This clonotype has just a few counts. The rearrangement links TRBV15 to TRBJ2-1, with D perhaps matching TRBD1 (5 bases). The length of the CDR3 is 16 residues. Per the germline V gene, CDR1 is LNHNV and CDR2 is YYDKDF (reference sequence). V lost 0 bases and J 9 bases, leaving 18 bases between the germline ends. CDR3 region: CATSRDRYPTDSEQFF. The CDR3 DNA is TGTGCCACCAGCAGAGATCGGTACCCCACAGACAGTGAGCAGTTCTTC.

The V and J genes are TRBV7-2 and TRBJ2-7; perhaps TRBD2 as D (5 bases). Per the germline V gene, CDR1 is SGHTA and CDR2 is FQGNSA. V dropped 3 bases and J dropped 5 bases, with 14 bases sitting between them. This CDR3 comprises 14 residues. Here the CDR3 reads CASSFRQLVNEQYF. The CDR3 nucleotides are TGTGCCAGCAGCTTTCGACAACTAGTCAACGAGCAGTACTTC.